Listed below are T cell receptor beta chains from one sample, sequenced in a study of early T cells in non-severe SARS-CoV-2 infection. MiXCR was run by TCRdb on the 5' RACE reads, yielding one entry per CDR3 protein. Among around 26,000 distinct CDR3 sequences listed, 4% to 5% were seen once. What was sequenced was whole blood. All receptors come from an adult who was a healthcare worker with PCR-confirmed SARS-CoV-2 infection or an uninfected control (not recorded which). The CDR3 runs from the conserved cysteine through the conserved F or W. A D gene is named only where the DNA matches it firmly. Clone size is stated in some rows and not others, as once, few, many or a class when expanded.

d_gene	j_gene	v_gene	abundance	CDR3aa	CDR3nt
NA	TRBJ1-1	TRBV5-1	many	CASSLVRGVEAFF	TGCGCCAGCAGCTTGGTAAGAGGGGTTGAAGCTTTCTTT
NA	TRBJ1-2	TRBV18	many	CASSPSSSTDYGYTF	TGTGCCAGCTCACCTTCTTCCTCGACAGACTATGGCTACACCTTC
TRBD2	TRBJ2-2	TRBV20-1	many	CSARDHTSGLTGELFF	TGCAGTGCTAGAGATCACACTAGCGGACTCACCGGGGAGCTGTTTTTT
NA	TRBJ2-1	TRBV6-5	many	CASSRSNEQFF	TGTGCCAGCAGCCGTTCTAATGAGCAGTTCTTC
NA	TRBJ2-5	TRBV10-3	many	CAISEISIETQYF	TGTGCCATCAGTGAGATTAGTATAGAGACCCAGTACTTC
NA	TRBJ2-7	TRBV6-6	few	CASSTTAYEQYF	TGTGCCAGCAGCACGACAGCCTACGAGCAGTACTTC
NA	TRBJ1-2	TRBV19	NA	CASSIMAKPGFIYGYTF	TGTGCCAGTAGTATCATGGCAAAGCCCGGATTTATCTATGGCTACACCTTC
TRBD2	TRBJ2-7	TRBV30	few	CAWSRGGPYEQYF	TGTGCCTGGAGTCGCGGGGGACCCTACGAGCAGTACTTC
TRBD2	TRBJ2-3	TRBV6-2/TRBV6-3	many	CASALSGKASPRQYF	TGTGCCAGCGCTCTTAGCGGGAAGGCGTCACCAAGGCAGTATTTT
TRBD2	TRBJ2-3	TRBV5-5	many	CASSRGALAGSGSTDTQYF	TGTGCCAGCAGCCGGGGAGCACTAGCGGGGAGTGGGAGCACAGATACGCAGTATTTT
TRBD1	TRBJ2-2	TRBV12-3/TRBV12-4	many	CASSLALWLQGGHGELFF	TGTGCCAGCAGTTTAGCATTATGGCTCCAAGGGGGCCACGGGGAGCTGTTTTTT
NA	TRBJ2-7	TRBV29-1	many	CSAHTSTYEQYF	TGCAGCGCTCACACCTCGACCTACGAGCAGTACTTC
TRBD2	TRBJ2-3	TRBV5-5	many	CASSLSGSLNTQYF	TGTGCCAGCAGCCTTAGCGGGAGTTTGAATACGCAGTATTTT
TRBD1	TRBJ2-7	TRBV13	many	CASSSGTGDYEQYF	TGTGCCAGCAGCTCCGGGACAGGGGACTACGAGCAGTACTTC
NA	TRBJ2-7	TRBV20-1	medium-sized	CSARDLKGSYEQYF	TGCAGTGCTAGAGATCTTAAGGGCTCCTACGAGCAGTACTTC
NA	TRBJ1-5	TRBV4-2	many	CASSQDRGVGSLPQPQHF	TGTGCCAGCAGCCAAGATAGGGGCGTAGGTAGTTTACCTCAGCCCCAGCATTTT
NA	TRBJ2-5	TRBV5-6	many	CASSSQGSETQYF	TGTGCCAGCAGCTCCCAGGGGTCGGAGACCCAGTACTTC
NA	TRBJ2-2	TRBV10-1	NA	CASSANYFGELFF	TGCGCCAGCAGTGCGAACTACTTCGGGGAGCTGTTTTTT
NA	TRBJ2-7	TRBV29-1	many	CSVESQGSYEQYF	TGCAGCGTTGAGTCTCAGGGCTCCTACGAGCAGTACTTC
NA	TRBJ2-3	TRBV6-5	many	CASSPWTGRTDTQYF	TGTGCCAGCAGTCCGTGGACTGGTCGAACAGATACGCAGTATTTT
NA	TRBJ2-1	TRBV11-2	NA	CASSPLDNEQFF	TGTGCCAGCAGCCCCCTTGACAATGAGCAGTTCTTC
TRBD1	TRBJ1-1	TRBV12-3/TRBV12-4	few	CASSLVSGQGAEAFF	TGTGCCAGCAGTTTAGTTTCGGGACAGGGTGCTGAAGCTTTCTTT
NA	TRBJ2-7	TRBV18	many	CASSPGSSYEQYF	TGTGCCAGCTCACCGGGAAGCTCTTACGAGCAGTACTTC
NA	TRBJ1-5	TRBV19	many	CASSLMWGSNQPQHF	TGTGCCAGTAGTCTCATGTGGGGGAGCAATCAGCCCCAGCATTTT
NA	TRBJ2-2	TRBV7-3	many	CASSLIQGAGELFF	TGTGCCAGCAGCTTAATCCAGGGCGCCGGGGAGCTGTTTTTT
NA	TRBJ1-4	TRBV3-1	NA	CASSRDSTNEKLFF	TGTGCCAGCAGCCGGGACTCGACTAATGAAAAACTGTTTTTT
NA	TRBJ2-2	TRBV7-9	many	CASSLRRNTGELFF	TGTGCCAGCAGCTTAAGGCGGAACACCGGGGAGCTGTTTTTT
TRBD1	TRBJ1-2	TRBV7-8	many	CASSLARQGHYGYTF	TGTGCCAGCAGCTTAGCGCGACAGGGCCACTATGGCTACACCTTC
NA	TRBJ1-2	TRBV11-2	many	CASSLGQSYGYTF	TGTGCCAGCAGCTTGGGACAATCCTATGGCTACACCTTC
TRBD1	TRBJ1-5	TRBV29-1	many	CSVRTGDQPQHF	TGCAGCGTCCGGACAGGGGATCAGCCCCAGCATTTT
NA	TRBJ2-2	TRBV12-3/TRBV12-4	NA	CASSRLGGLGTGELFF	TGTGCCAGCAGCCGACTTGGGGGGCTGGGCACCGGGGAGCTGTTTTTT
TRBD1	TRBJ2-1	TRBV7-2	many	CASSPRQGPYNEQFF	TGTGCCAGCAGCCCACGACAGGGCCCCTACAATGAGCAGTTCTTC
NA	TRBJ2-1	TRBV9	many	CASSPREGSPEQFF	TGTGCCAGCAGCCCACGAGAGGGATCGCCTGAGCAGTTCTTC
NA	TRBJ1-1	TRBV3-1	many	CASSQESRLNTEAFF	TGTGCCAGCAGCCAAGAAAGCAGATTGAACACTGAAGCTTTCTTT
NA	TRBJ1-2	TRBV12-3/TRBV12-4	few	CASSFPGGYGYTF	TGTGCCAGCAGTTTTCCTGGGGGATATGGCTACACCTTC
NA	TRBJ1-2	TRBV20-1	many	CSANTGNNYGYTF	TGCAGTGCTAACACAGGGAATAACTATGGCTACACCTTC
NA	TRBJ1-2	TRBV7-3	many	CASSLDFYYGYTF	TGTGCCAGCAGTTTGGACTTCTACTATGGCTACACCTTC
TRBD1	TRBJ1-4	TRBV6-6	many	CASSVDRDDEKLFF	TGTGCCAGCAGCGTGGACAGGGACGATGAAAAACTGTTTTTT
NA	TRBJ2-7	TRBV12-3/TRBV12-4	many	CAISAGGPYEQYF	TGTGCCATCAGCGCGGGCGGACCCTACGAGCAGTACTTC
NA	TRBJ2-3	TRBV20-1	few	CSGLTGRLPYSNQPQYF	TGCAGTGGTCTCACAGGCCGGCTCCCCTATAGCAATCAGCCCCAGTATTTT